This T cell receptor beta chain was observed in a study of neurological immune-mediated disorders. Losses at the gene ends were 7 bases for V and 8 bases for J; bases not matched to a gene: 8. The CDR3 runs 14 residues. Germline assignment: CDR1 WSHSY and CDR2 SAAADI. This clonotype was seen a handful of times. Its antigen is not identified. Study observations and caveats: The level of TCR clonal expansion was highest in patients with HTLV-1-associated myelopathy and lowest in multiple sclerosis, where it fell below the level seen in healthy controls.

Stated time point: technical triplicate 3. The study built sorted libraries from 1 million CD4+ or CD8+ T cells. The team produced cDNA through 5'RACE using 10-nucleotide random UMIs. Over 170 million TCR-beta sequences, together covering 15-18 subjects, were produced by every individual sequencing run that was carried out. MiXCR was run by TCRdb on the 5' RACE reads, yielding one entry per CDR3 protein. The sample lists 25,000 to 30,000 distinct CDR3 sequences, about 15% seen once, with 4% to 5% in the top ten. Sequencing input: CD4+ T cells from blood. This chain connects TRBV10-2 to TRBJ2-1, with 10 bases fitting TRBD2. The source is a female donor with HTLV-1-associated myelopathy (HAM/TSP). The CDR3 DNA is TGCGCCAGCAACGCCGGGACTAGCGTATATGAGCAGTTCTTC. Translation gives CASNAGTSVYEQFF.